Detailed here is one T cell receptor (beta chain). Random hexamers served to reverse transcribe roughly 0.45 to 1 ug RNA. MiXCR, run by TCRdb on the immunoSEQ multiplex PCR reads, gives a single entry per CDR3 protein. Here the sample spans 250,000 to 350,000 distinct CDR3 sequences, approximately 84% being singletons. The data were obtained in a study of CD8 T cells in Susac syndrome. The study sequenced TCR beta in blood CD8+ and CD4+ T cells. Germline assignment: CDR1 SEHNR and CDR2 FQNEAQ (reference sequence). The V end was cut by 4 bases, the J end by 2 bases, with 18 bases between. The CDR3 totals 16 residues.

The TCR was taken from a human donor with multiple sclerosis. Sequencing was performed on CD8+ T cells from PBMCs. The J gene is TRBJ2-7, the V gene TRBV7-9; no reliable D call. In DNA, the CDR3 is TGTGCCAGCAGCTCCCCTACGCCTGAGCTGGCCTACGAGCAGTACTTC. This encodes CASSSPTPELAYEQYF.